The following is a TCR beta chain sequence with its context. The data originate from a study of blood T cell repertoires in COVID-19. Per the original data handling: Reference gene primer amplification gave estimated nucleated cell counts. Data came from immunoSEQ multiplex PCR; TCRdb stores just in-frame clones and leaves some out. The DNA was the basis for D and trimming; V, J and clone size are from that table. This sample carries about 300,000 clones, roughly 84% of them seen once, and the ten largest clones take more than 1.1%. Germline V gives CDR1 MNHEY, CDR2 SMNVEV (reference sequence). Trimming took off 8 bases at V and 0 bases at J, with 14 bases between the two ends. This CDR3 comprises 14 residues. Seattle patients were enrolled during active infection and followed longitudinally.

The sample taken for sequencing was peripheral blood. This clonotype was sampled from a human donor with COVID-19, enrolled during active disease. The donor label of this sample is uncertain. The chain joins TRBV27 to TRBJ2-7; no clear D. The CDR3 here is CASSDTWNSYEQYF. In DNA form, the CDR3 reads TGTGCCAGCTCAGACACATGGAACTCCTACGAGCAGTACTTC.